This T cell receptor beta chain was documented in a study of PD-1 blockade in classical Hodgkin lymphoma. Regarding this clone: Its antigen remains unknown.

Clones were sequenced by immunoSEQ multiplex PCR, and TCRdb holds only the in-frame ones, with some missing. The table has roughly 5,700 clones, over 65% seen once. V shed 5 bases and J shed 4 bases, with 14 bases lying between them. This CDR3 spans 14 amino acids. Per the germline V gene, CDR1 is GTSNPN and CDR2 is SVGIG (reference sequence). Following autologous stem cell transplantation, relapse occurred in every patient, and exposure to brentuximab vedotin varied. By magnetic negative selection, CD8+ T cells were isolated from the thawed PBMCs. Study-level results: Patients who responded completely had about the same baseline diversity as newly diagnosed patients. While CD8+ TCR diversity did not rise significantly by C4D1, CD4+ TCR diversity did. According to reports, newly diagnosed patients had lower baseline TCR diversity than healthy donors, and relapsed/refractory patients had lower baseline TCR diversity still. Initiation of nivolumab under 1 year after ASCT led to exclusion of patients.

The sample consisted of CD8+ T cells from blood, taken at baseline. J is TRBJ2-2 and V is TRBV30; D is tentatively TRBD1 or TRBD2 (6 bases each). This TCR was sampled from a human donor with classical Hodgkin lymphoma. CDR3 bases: TGTGCCTGGGGTTTGGGGGGCAGCACCGGGGAGCTGTTTTTT. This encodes CAWGLGGSTGELFF.